This entry features one T cell receptor (beta chain) sequence. This entry comes from a study of T cell changes during pregnancy in multiple sclerosis. Produced via immunoSEQ multiplex PCR; TCRdb's table is partial and in-frame only. The sample has just under 50,000 clones; 90% to 95% are singletons. The clonotype was recovered from a female donor with multiple sclerosis, enrolled in a pregnancy study. Here the sequenced sample was CD8+ T cells from peripheral blood mononuclear cells, taken after pregnancy.

CDR3 protein: CASSLAVYPNEQFF. CDR3 bases: TGCGCCAGCAGCTTGGCTGTCTACCCGAATGAGCAGTTCTTC. This chain uses TRBV5-1 with TRBJ2-1; no firm D call. The CDR3 runs to 14 residues. The V end was cut by 0 bases, the J end by 7 bases, with 11 bases between. In germline, CDR1 is SGHRS, CDR2 YFSETQ.